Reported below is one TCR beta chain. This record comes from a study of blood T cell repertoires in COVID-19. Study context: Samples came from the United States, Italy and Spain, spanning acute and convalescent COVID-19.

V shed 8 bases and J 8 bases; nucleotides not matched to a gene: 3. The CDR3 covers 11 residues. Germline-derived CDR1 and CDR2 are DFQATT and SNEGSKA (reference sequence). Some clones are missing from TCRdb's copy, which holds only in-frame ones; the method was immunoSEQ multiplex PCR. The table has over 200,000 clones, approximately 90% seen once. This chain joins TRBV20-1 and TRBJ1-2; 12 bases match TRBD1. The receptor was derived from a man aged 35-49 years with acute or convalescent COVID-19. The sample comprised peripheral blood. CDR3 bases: TGCAGTCCCGGGACAGGGGGCGGCTACACCTTC. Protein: CSPGTGGGYTF.